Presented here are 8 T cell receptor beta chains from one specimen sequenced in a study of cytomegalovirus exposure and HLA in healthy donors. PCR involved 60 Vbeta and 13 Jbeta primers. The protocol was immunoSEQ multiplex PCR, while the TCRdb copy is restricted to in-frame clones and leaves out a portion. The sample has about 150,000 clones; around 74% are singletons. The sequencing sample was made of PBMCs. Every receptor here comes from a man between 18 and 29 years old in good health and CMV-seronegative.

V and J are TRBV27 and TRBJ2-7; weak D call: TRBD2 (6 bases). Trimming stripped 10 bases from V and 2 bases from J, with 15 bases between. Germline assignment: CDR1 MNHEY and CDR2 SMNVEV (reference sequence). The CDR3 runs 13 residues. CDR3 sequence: CATRDLLTYEQYF. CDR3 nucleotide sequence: TGTGCCACCCGGGACTTGCTAACCTACGAGCAGTACTTC.

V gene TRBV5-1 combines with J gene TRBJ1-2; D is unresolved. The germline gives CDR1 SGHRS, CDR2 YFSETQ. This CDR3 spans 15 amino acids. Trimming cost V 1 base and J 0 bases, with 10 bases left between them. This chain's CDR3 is CASSLSRAPNYGYTF. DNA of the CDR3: TGCGCCAGCAGCTTGTCGAGGGCCCCTAACTATGGCTACACCTTC.

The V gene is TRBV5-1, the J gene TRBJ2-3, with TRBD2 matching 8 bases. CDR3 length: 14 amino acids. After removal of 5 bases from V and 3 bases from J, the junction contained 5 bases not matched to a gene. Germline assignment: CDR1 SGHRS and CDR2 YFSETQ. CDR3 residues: CASSTGGQTDTQYF. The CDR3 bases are TGCGCCAGCAGTACGGGGGGGCAAACAGATACGCAGTATTTT.

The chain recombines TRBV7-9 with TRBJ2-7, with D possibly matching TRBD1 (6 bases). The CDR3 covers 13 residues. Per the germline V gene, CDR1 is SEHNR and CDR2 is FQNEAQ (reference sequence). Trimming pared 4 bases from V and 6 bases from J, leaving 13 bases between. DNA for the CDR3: TGTGCCAGCAGCTCCGACAGGTTGGTCGAGCAGTACGTC. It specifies CASSSDRLVEQYV.

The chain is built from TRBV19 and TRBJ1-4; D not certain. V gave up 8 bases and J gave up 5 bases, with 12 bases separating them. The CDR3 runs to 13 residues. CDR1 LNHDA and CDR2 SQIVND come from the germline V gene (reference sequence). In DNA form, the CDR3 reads TGTGCCAGTCTGAGTGCCATCAATGAAAAACTGTTTTTT. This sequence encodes CASLSAINEKLFF.

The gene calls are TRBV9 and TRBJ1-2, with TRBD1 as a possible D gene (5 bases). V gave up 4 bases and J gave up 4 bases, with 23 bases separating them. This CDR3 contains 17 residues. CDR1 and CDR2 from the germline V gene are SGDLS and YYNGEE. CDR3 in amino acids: CASSPRQGKEPSYGYTF. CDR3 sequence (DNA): TGTGCCAGCAGCCCTCGGCAGGGAAAGGAACCCAGCTATGGCTACACCTTC.

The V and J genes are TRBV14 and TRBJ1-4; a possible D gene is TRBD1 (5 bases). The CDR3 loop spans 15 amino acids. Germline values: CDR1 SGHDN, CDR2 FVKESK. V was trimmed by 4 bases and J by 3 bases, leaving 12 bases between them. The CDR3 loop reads CASSPLGVANEKLFF. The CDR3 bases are TGTGCCAGCAGCCCGCTAGGGGTAGCTAATGAAAAACTGTTTTTT.

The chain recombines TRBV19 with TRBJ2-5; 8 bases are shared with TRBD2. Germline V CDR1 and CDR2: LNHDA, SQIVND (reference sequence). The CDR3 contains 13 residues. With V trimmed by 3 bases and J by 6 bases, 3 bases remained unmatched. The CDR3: CASSIAGGKTQYF. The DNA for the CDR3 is TGTGCCAGTAGTATTGCGGGGGGAAAGACCCAGTACTTC.